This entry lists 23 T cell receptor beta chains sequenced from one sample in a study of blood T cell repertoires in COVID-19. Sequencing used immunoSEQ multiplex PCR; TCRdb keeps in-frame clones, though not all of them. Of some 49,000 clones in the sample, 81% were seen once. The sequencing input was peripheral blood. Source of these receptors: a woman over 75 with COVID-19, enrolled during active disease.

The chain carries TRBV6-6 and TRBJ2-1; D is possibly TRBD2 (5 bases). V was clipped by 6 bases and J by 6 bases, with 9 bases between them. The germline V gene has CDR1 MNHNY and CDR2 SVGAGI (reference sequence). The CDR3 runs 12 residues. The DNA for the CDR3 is TGTGCCAGCAGAAACCTAGCCAATGAGCAGTTCTTC. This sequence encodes CASRNLANEQFF.

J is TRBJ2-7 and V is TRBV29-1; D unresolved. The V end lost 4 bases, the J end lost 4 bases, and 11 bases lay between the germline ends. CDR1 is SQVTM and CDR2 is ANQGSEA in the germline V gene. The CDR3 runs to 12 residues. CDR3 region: CSVGDTQYEQYF. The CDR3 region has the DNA TGCAGCGTTGGCGACACCCAATACGAGCAGTACTTC.

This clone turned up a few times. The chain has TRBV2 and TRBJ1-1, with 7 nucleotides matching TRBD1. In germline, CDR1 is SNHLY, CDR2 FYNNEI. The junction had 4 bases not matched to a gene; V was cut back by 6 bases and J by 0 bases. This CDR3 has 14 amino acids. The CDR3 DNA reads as TGTGCCAGCAGACGGGACAGTATGAACACTGAAGCTTTCTTT. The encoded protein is CASRRDSMNTEAFF.

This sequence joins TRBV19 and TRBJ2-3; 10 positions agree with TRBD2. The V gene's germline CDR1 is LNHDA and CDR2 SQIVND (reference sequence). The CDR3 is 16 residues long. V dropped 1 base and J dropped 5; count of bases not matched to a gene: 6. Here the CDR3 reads CASSIASGSMRDTQYF. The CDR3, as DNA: TGTGCCAGTAGTATAGCTAGCGGGAGTATGAGAGATACGCAGTATTTT.

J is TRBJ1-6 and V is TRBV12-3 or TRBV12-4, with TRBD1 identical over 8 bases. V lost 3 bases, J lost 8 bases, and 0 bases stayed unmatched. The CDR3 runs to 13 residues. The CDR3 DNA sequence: TGTGCCAGCAGTTTCAGGGGGCATTCACCCCTCCACTTT. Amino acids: CASSFRGHSPLHF.

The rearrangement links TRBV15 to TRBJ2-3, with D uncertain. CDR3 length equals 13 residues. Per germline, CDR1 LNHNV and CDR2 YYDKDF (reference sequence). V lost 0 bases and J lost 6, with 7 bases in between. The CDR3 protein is CATSRDLEDTQYF. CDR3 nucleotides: TGTGCCACCAGCAGAGATCTGGAGGATACGCAGTATTTT.

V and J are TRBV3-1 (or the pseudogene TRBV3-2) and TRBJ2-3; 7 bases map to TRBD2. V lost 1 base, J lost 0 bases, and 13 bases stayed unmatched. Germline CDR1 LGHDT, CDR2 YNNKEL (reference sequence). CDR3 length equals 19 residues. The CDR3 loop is CASSQGNPLLATSTDTQYF. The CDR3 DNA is TGTGCCAGCAGCCAAGGGAATCCTTTACTAGCGACTAGCACAGATACGCAGTATTTT.

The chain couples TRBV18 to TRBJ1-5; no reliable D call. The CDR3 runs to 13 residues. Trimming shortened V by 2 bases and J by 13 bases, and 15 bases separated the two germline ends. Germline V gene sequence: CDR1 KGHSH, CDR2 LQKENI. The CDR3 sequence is CASSPIETVDQHF. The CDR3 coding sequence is TGTGCCAGCTCACCAATTGAAACGGTCGATCAGCATTTT.

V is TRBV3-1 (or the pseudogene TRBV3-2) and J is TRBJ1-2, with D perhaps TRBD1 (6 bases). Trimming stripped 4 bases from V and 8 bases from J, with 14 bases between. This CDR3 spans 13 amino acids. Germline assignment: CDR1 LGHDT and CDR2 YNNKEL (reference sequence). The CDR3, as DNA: TGTGCCAGCAGCCGCGGCAGGGGAGAGGGCTACACCTTC. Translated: CASSRGRGEGYTF.

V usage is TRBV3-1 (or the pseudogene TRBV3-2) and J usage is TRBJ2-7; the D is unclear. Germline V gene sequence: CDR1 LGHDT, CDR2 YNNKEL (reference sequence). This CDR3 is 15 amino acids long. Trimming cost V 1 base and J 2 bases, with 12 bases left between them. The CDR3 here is CASSQGRSITYEQYF. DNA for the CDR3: TGTGCCAGCAGCCAAGGTCGGAGCATCACCTACGAGCAGTACTTC.

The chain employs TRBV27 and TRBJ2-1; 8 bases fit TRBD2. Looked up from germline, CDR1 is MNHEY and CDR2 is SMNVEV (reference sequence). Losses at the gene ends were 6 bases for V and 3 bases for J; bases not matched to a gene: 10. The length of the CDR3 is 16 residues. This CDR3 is CASRQISGSIYNEQFF. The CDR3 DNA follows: TGTGCCAGCAGGCAAATAAGCGGGAGTATCTACAATGAGCAGTTCTTC.

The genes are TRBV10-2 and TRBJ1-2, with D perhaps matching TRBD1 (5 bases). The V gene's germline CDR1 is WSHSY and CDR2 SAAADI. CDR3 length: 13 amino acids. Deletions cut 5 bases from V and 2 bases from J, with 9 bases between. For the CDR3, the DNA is TGCGCCAGCAGTACTCGACAGAACTATGGCTACACCTTC. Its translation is CASSTRQNYGYTF.

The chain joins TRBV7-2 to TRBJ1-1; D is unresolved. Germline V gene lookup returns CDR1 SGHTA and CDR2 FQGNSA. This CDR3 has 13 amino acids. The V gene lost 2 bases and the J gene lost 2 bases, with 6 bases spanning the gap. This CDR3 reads CASSLLENTEAFF. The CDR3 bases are TGTGCCAGCAGCTTATTAGAAAACACTGAAGCTTTCTTT.

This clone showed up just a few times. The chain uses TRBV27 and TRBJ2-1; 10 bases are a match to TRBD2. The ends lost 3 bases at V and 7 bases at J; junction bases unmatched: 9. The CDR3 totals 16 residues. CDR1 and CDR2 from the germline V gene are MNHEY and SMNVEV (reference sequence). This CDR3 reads CASSFSRLAGVNEQFF. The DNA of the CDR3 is TGTGCCAGCAGTTTTTCCAGGCTAGCGGGAGTTAATGAGCAGTTCTTC.

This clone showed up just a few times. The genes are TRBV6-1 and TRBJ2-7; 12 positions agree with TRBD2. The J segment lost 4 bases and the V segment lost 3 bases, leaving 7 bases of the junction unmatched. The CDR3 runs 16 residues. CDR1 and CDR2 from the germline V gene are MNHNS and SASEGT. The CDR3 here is CASSEFRTSGGYEQYF. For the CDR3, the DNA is TGTGCCAGCAGTGAGTTTAGAACTAGCGGGGGGTACGAGCAGTACTTC.

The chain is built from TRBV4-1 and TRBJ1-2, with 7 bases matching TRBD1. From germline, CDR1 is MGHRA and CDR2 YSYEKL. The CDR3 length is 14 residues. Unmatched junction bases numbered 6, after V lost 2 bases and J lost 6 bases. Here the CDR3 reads CASSQPRQGDGYTF. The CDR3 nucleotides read TGCGCCAGCAGCCAACCGAGACAGGGAGATGGCTACACCTTC.

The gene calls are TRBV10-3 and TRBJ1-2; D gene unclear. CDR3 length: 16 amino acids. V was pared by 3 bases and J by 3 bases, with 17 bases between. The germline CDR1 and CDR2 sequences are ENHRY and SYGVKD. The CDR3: CAISDPFRDPYYGYTF. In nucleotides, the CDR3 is TGTGCCATCAGTGATCCTTTCCGGGATCCCTACTATGGCTACACCTTC.

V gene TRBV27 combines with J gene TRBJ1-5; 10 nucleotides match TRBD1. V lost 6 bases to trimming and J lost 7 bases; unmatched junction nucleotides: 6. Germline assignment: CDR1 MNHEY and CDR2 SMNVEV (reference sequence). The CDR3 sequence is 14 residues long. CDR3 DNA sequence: TGTGCCAGCAGACCGACAGGGGGCGGCCAGCCCCAGCATTTT. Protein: CASRPTGGGQPQHF.

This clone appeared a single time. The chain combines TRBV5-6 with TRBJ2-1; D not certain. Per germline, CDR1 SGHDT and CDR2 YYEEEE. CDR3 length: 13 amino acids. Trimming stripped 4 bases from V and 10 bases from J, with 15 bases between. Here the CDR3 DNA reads TGTGCCAGCAGCCCCCCGGGTCCAACGGAGCAGTTCTTC. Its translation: CASSPPGPTEQFF.

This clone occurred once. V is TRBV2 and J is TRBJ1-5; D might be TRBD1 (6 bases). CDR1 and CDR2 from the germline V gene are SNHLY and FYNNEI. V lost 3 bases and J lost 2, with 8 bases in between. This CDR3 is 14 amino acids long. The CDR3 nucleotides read TGTGCCAGCAGTGACAGGGGCGGCAATCAGCCCCAGCATTTT. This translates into CASSDRGGNQPQHF.

DNA for the CDR3: TGTGCCAGCAGCTTGGACCGGGTGGAGCAGTACTTC. The encoded protein is CASSLDRVEQYF. This chain connects TRBV5-4 to TRBJ2-7; no reliable D call. Germline CDR1 and CDR2: SGHNT and YYREEE (reference sequence). This CDR3 region has 12 residues. Trimming pared 0 bases from V and 7 bases from J, leaving 8 bases between.

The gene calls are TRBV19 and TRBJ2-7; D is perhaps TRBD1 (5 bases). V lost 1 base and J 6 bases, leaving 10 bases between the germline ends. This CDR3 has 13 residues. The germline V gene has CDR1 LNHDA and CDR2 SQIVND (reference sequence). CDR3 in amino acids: CASSIGGTREQYF. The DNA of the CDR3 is TGTGCCAGTAGTATAGGGGGCACTCGCGAGCAGTACTTC.

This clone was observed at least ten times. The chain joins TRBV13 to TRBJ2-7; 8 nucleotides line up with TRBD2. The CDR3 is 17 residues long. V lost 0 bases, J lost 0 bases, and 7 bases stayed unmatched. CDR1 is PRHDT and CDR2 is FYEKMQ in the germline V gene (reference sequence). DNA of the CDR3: TGTGCCAGCAGCTTAGGCCCTATTAGCGGGGACTCCTACGAGCAGTACTTC. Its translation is CASSLGPISGDSYEQYF.